These 11 T cell receptor beta chains were sequenced from one sample in a study of Graves' ophthalmopathy and Graves' hyperthyroidism. As the template, RNA transcripts were used to amplify TCR beta CDR3 regions. First-round RT-PCR used HTBI primers; second-round multiplex PCR followed. TCRdb redid the calling of the multiplex PCR reads with MiXCR, one entry per CDR3 protein. Among over a million distinct CDR3 sequences, around a third were seen once, and the ten largest hold 11%. Sequencing input: peripheral blood or thyroid tissue (not recorded which). The origin of the receptors is an adult man with Graves' hyperthyroidism.

The sample holds many counts of this clonotype. CDR3 nucleotides: TGTGCCAGCAGCTTAGACGGTGTAGAGACCCAGTACTTC. It translates to CASSLDGVETQYF. The rearrangement links TRBV7-7 to TRBJ2-5, with no clear D. Germline V gene data show CDR1 as SSHAT and CDR2 as FNYEAQ (reference sequence). Trimming took off 1 base at V and 4 bases at J, with 7 bases between the two ends. This CDR3 region has 13 residues.

The rearrangement joins TRBV20-1 to TRBJ1-3; D remains ambiguous. The CDR3 length is 13 residues. Trimming took 3 bases from V and 4 from J, leaving 10 bases between them. Germline V CDR1 and CDR2: DFQATT, SNEGSKA (reference sequence). The CDR3 DNA follows: TGCAGTGCTAGTCCCCGGATAGGAAACACCATATATTTT. Residues: CSASPRIGNTIYF.

The V call is TRBV7-2, the J call TRBJ2-2, with D uncertain. The germline V gene has CDR1 SGHTA and CDR2 FQGNSA. V was pared by 6 bases and J by 5 bases, with 16 bases between. This CDR3 spans 15 amino acids. CDR3 amino acids: CASSYPGVQTGELFF. In nucleotides, the CDR3 is TGTGCCAGCAGTTATCCGGGCGTGCAGACCGGGGAGCTGTTTTTT.

As concerns this clonotype: A much larger clonotype is one base distant, so this may be a read error. The chain uses TRBV11-2 and TRBJ1-2, with D possibly matching TRBD1 (6 bases). Germline V gene sequence: CDR1 SGHAT, CDR2 FQNNGV. This CDR3 contains 15 residues. The CDR3 nucleotides read TGTACCAGCAGCTTACTCGGGGGCGGTCCCTATGGCTACACCTTC. This sequence encodes CTSSLLGGGPYGYTF.

As concerns this clonotype: This clone may be a read error of a much larger clone one base away. This rearrangement joins TRBV29-1 to TRBJ2-7; TRBD2 agrees at 10 bases. Unmatched junction bases numbered 9, after V lost 5 bases and J lost 2 bases. Germline CDR1 and CDR2: SQVTM and ANQGSEA. The CDR3 is 15 residues long. In nucleotides, the CDR3 is TGCAGCGTTATCCAGAATCTAGCGGGGGCCTACGAGCAGTACTTC. Amino acid sequence: CSVIQNLAGAYEQYF.

Many counts were recorded for this clonotype. The gene calls are TRBV20-1 and TRBJ2-7; D is unclear. CDR3 size: 15 residues. The germline CDR1 and CDR2 sequences are DFQATT and SNEGSKA (reference sequence). V was cut by 0 bases and J by 2 bases, with 14 bases left in between. CDR3 DNA sequence: TGCAGTGCTAGAGATGGCGCCAGCTCGACCTACGAGCAGTACTTC. Protein sequence: CSARDGASSTYEQYF.

This clonotype was found many times. The chain combines TRBV7-2 with TRBJ2-7; D gene unclear. V lost 2 bases, J lost 1 base, and 9 bases lay in between. Germline CDR1 reads SGHTA; CDR2 reads FQGNSA. CDR3 length: 14 amino acids. This chain's CDR3 is CASSLRTKSYEQYF. The CDR3 DNA sequence: TGTGCCAGCAGCTTAAGGACCAAATCCTACGAGCAGTACTTC.

This clonotype was seen repeatedly, ten times or more. The chain uses TRBV4-3 and TRBJ2-7; D is undetermined. The V and J ends lost 1 base and 10 bases respectively, with 11 bases between them. Germline V CDR1 and CDR2: LGHNA, YSLEER. CDR3 size: 12 residues. CDR3: CASSQGLGQQYF. The CDR3 DNA follows: TGCGCCAGCAGCCAAGGTCTCGGTCAACAGTACTTC.

This chain connects TRBV11-1 to TRBJ2-3; 14 positions match TRBD2. The J segment lost 6 bases and the V segment lost 10 bases, leaving 9 bases of the junction unmatched. The CDR3 consists of 15 residues. Germline V gene sequence: CDR1 SGHAT, CDR2 FQDESV (reference sequence). The CDR3 spells CAISRGTSGGDTQYF. The CDR3 DNA is TGTGCCATCAGTAGGGGGACTAGCGGGGGCGATACGCAGTATTTT.

The V gene is TRBV30, the J gene TRBJ2-7; 8 nucleotides line up with TRBD1. Germline values: CDR1 GTSNPN, CDR2 SVGIG (reference sequence). CDR3 size: 14 residues. This CDR3 is CAVYPGGRRGEQYF. The CDR3 region has the DNA TGTGCGGTTTATCCAGGGGGCCGAAGGGGGGAGCAGTACTTC.

The sample holds a few counts of this clonotype. This may come from a read error, since a much larger clone is one base off. The chain combines TRBV9 with TRBJ2-5; 11 nucleotides match TRBD2. The CDR3 extends over 17 amino acids. Trimming took 4 bases from V and 0 from J; bases not matched to a gene: 8. The germline CDR1 and CDR2 sequences are SGDLS and YYNGEE. The CDR3 here is CASSQIPLAGDQETQYF. In DNA form, the CDR3 reads TGTGCCAGCAGCCAAATCCCACTAGCGGGGGACCAAGAGACCCAGTACTTC.